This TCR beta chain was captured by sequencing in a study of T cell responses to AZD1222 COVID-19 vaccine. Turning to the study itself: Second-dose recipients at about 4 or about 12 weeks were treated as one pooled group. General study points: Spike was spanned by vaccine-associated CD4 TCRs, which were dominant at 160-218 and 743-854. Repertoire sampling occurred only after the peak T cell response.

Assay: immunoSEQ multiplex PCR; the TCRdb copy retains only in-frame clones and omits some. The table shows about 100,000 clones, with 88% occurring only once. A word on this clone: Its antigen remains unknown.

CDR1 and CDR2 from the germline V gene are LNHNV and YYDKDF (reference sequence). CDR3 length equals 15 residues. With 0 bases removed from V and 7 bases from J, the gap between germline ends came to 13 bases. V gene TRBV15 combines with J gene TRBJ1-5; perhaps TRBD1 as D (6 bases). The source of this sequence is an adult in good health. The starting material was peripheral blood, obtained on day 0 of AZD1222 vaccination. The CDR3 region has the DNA TGTGCCACCAGCAGAGATCGGGGGGCAGGGCAGCCCCAGCATTTT. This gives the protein CATSRDRGAGQPQHF.